Detailed here is one T cell receptor beta chain. Its specificity is unknown. The sample is drawn from a study of OX40 agonist ivuxolimab in advanced cancers. Across the whole study: Patients' therapy was ivuxolimab, an antibody that acts as an agonist of OX40 (CD134). Ivuxolimab doses were 0.01, 0.1, 0.3, 1.5, 3 or 10 mg/kg every 2 weeks.

Systemic immunosuppression or autoimmune disease history was grounds to exclude patients. Some clones are missing from TCRdb's copy, which holds only in-frame ones; the method was immunoSEQ multiplex PCR. The sample carries about 20,000 clones, approximately 85% recorded once. Study results and limitations: Clonal expansion by week 6 occurred in CD4+ and CD8+ blood T cells (at 0.1 to 3.0 mg/kg).

The TCR originated in an adult with an advanced solid tumor such as melanoma, head and neck, liver or kidney cancer. The specimen comprised CD4+ or CD8+ T cells sorted from blood, sampled in a trial of the OX40 agonist ivuxolimab.

The CDR3 protein is CASSEEGSSYSNQPQHF. CDR3 DNA: TGTGCCAGCAGTGAAGAGGGCAGTTCCTATAGCAATCAGCCCCAGCATTTT. The J gene is TRBJ1-5, the V gene TRBV6-1, with D unresolved. Germline CDR1 MNHNS, CDR2 SASEGT. The V gene lost 1 base and the J gene lost 0 bases, with 13 bases spanning the gap. The CDR3 totals 17 residues.